The present entry profiles one T cell receptor (beta chain) with its context. Antigen specificity is unknown. Clones were read by immunoSEQ multiplex PCR, and TCRdb kept only the in-frame ones, dropping some. Of around 38,000 clones in the sample, around 85% are singletons; the top ten hold 22%. Those patients who had chemo-refractory metastatic non-small-cell lung cancer were given focal radiation along with CTLA-4 blockade through ipilimumab. This entry is derived from a study of radiotherapy plus CTLA-4 blockade in lung cancer. Study as a whole: Objective responses arose in approximately 19% of patients, and roughly 31% experienced disease control.

CDR1 is MRHNA and CDR2 is SNTAGT in the germline V gene. Between the trimmed V and J ends, which lost 3 bases and 4 bases, there was a span of 6 bases. The CDR3 contains 13 residues. The study, taken as a whole, reports: Early blood T cell clone dynamics reportedly forecast response best, with interferon-beta. Radiotherapy was combined with ipilimumab, and tumor-derived TCR clones then expanded in blood.

V is TRBV6-4 and J is TRBJ2-2; tentatively, D is TRBD1 (5 bases). Specimen: peripheral blood, collected from a patient treated with radiotherapy plus ipilimumab. This clonotype was obtained from a human donor with non-small cell lung cancer whose response to radiotherapy plus ipilimumab could not be evaluated. The CDR3 DNA follows: TGTGCCAGCAGTGATAGGGGCACCGGGGAGCTGTTTTTT. It yields the protein CASSDRGTGELFF.